This paragraph reports one TCR beta chain. This sample stems from a study of blood T cell repertoires in COVID-19. Across the whole study: PBMCs, B-cell-depleted T cells, or T cells were the source of the cDNA or gDNA that made up the material.

Some clones are missing from TCRdb's copy, which holds only in-frame ones; the method was immunoSEQ multiplex PCR. Of roughly 250,000 clones detected, about three quarters appear once; the ten largest clones hold 3.3%. This receptor was obtained from a woman older than 75 with acute or convalescent COVID-19. The sequencing sample was made of peripheral blood.

This CDR3 is CASSLEGFETQYF. CDR3 sequence (DNA): TGCGCCAGCAGCTTGGAGGGGTTTGAGACCCAGTACTTC. The chain combines TRBV5-1 with TRBJ2-5; a possible D gene is TRBD1 (5 bases). Trimming took 0 bases from V and 5 from J, leaving 8 bases between them. This CDR3 contains 13 residues. The V gene's germline CDR1 is SGHRS and CDR2 YFSETQ. Combining the CDR3 with reference TRBV5-1 and TRBJ2-5 gives the whole variable domain KAGVTQTPRYLIKTRGQQVTLSCSPISGHRSVSWYQQTPGQGLQFLFEYFSETQRNKGNFPGRFSGRQFSNSRSEMNVSTLELGDSALYLCASSLEGFETQYFGPGTRLLVL.